A single T cell receptor beta chain is shown here with its context. The antigen remains unidentified. Germline CDR1 and CDR2: DFQATT and SNEGSKA (reference sequence). The junction had 8 bases not matched to a gene; V was cut back by 3 bases and J by 3 bases. This CDR3 region has 16 residues. The data are from a study of T-cell memory formation after mild COVID-19. Study summary: The TCR clusters were mostly specific to one donor.

From 5'RACE with constant-segment primers came TCR alpha and TCR beta cDNA libraries that carried sample barcodes and UMIs. A single record per CDR3 protein comes from TCRdb applying MiXCR to the 5' RACE reads. The sample holds 560,000 or so distinct CDR3 sequences, roughly a sixth seen once. Study-wide findings and caveats: A balance of CD4 and CD8 characterized clones contracting day 15 to 85, whereas later expanders leaned CD4+. The pre-infection memory compartment contained some responding clones, suggesting cross-reactive memory joined.

Sample: PBMCs or a T cell subset sorted from them (not recorded which). This chain uses TRBV20-1 with TRBJ1-1; TRBD1 matches 12 bases. This receptor was taken from an adult woman who had mild COVID-19 (a few samples of this study predate the infection). Cell type and time point are not known. This CDR3 is CSASWDRGREDTEAFF. CDR3 sequence (DNA): TGCAGTGCTAGTTGGGACAGGGGGCGAGAAGACACTGAAGCTTTCTTT.